This TCR beta chain originates from a study of T cell responses to AZD1222 COVID-19 vaccine. A note on this clone: Its antigen is currently unknown.

This CDR3 spans 14 amino acids. Trimming removed 0 bases from V and 4 bases from J, with 10 bases in between. Germline CDR1 and CDR2: SGHRS and YFSETQ. TCRdb keeps only in-frame clones here, not all; method: immunoSEQ multiplex PCR. The sample has about 180,000 clones, 80% to 95% seen once; the top ten hold 0.8% to 1.3%. Study findings and constraints: Seropositive AZD1222 recipients at baseline numbered only five or six. A mostly white British donor set with more females was recruited, and clonal diversity was possibly underestimated. The study reported that nearly half of spike-specific TCRs target unmutated variant regions. Distributed over spike, vaccine-associated CD4 TCRs predominated at 160-218 and 743-854.

The chain recombines TRBV5-1 with TRBJ1-2, with D possibly TRBD1 on 5 matching bases. This sequence originates from an adult who received the MenACWY meningococcal vaccine as a control. Sequenced material: peripheral blood, taken 28 days after the second dose of the MenACWY control vaccine. For the CDR3, the DNA is TGCGCCAGCAGCTTGGAGCGGGGGATCTATGGCTACACCTTC. Its protein product is CASSLERGIYGYTF.